This T cell receptor (beta chain) was sequenced in a study of cytomegalovirus exposure and HLA in healthy donors. Germline V gene sequence: CDR1 SGDLS, CDR2 YYNGEE. The CDR3 is 15 residues long. Trimming took off 0 bases at V and 0 bases at J, with 9 bases between the two ends. Points from the study as a whole: A few V segments could not be told apart, such as TRBV6-2 and TRBV6-3, and were left out. Productive rates of about 87% or about 30% were seen for most TCR beta V segments in an earlier analysis. An ancestry cluster, one associated with Asian ancestry, reportedly showed fewer N-insertions than the roughly 610-donor mean in a later analysis.

On this clone itself: The antigen remains undetermined.

A multiplex PCR was run with 60 Vbeta primers and 13 Jbeta primers. Profiled with immunoSEQ multiplex PCR; TCRdb holds only in-frame clones, not every one. The repertoire holds approximately 170,000 clones, with roughly 80% as singletons. Sequenced material: PBMCs. The clonotype comes from a man aged 45-65 years in good health and CMV-seropositive. The chain carries TRBV9 and TRBJ1-1; D is unclear. CDR3 nucleotide sequence: TGTGCCAGCAGCGTAGTCCCAGGAATGAACACTGAAGCTTTCTTT. It encodes CASSVVPGMNTEAFF.